The 32 T cell receptor beta chains below were found in one sample sequenced in a study of T cells expressing NK-cell markers. TCRdb reanalyzed the 5' RACE reads and collapses them to one entry per CDR3 protein, without DNA. The table lists about 550,000 distinct CDR3 sequences. The sample consisted of blood T cells: a sorted CD56 or NKG2C T cell subset, CD4+ or CD8+ T cells, or bulk PBMC T cells (not recorded which). The origin of the receptors is a man between 18 and 35 years old in good health.

CDR3 loop: CASSGLVRDEQFF. The chain recombines TRBV10-1 with TRBJ2-1; there is no DNA to check the TCRdb D call of TRBD2. CDR1 is WNHNN and CDR2 is SYGVQD in the germline V gene (reference sequence). The CDR3 is 13 amino acids.

J is TRBJ2-5 and V is TRBV5-5; checking the TCRdb D call of TRBD1 is not possible without DNA. CDR1 is SGHKS, CDR2 YYEKEE, per germline (reference sequence). The CDR3 is made up of 15 amino acids. The CDR3 sequence: CASSLVGQGQQTQYF.

The chain is built from TRBV27 and TRBJ1-6; with no DNA, the TCRdb D assignment of TRBD1 cannot be verified. The CDR3 has 14 residues. Germline V lookup: CDR1 MNHEY, CDR2 SMNVEV (reference sequence). The CDR3 region is CASSRRDRGSPLHF.

This rearrangement joins TRBV29-1 to TRBJ2-1; TCRdb names TRBD1, which stays unverified in the absence of DNA. Germline V lookup: CDR1 SQVTM, CDR2 ANQGSEA. The CDR3 contains 15 residues. CDR3 protein: CSVEEGTDRYNEQFF.

The chain joins TRBV12-3 or TRBV12-4 to TRBJ1-1. The CDR3 has 14 amino acids. CDR3: CASSPTSWGTEAFF.

The chain carries TRBV5-1 and TRBJ2-3; the D gene TCRdb calls, TRBD2, cannot be checked with no DNA. This CDR3 comprises 15 residues. The V gene's germline CDR1 is SGHRS and CDR2 YFSETQ. CDR3 in amino acids: CASSPTSSPTDTQYF.

V and J are TRBV2 and TRBJ2-7; the D call from TCRdb, TRBD2, cannot be confirmed without DNA. Germline values: CDR1 SNHLY, CDR2 FYNNEI. The CDR3 runs 13 residues. CDR3 sequence: CASTPSGFYEQYF.

The V gene is TRBV12-3 or TRBV12-4, the J gene TRBJ2-7; TCRdb names TRBD2, which stays unverified in the absence of DNA. This CDR3 region has 15 residues. Here the CDR3 reads CASRGLAGGEYEQYF.

This chain joins TRBV7-8 and TRBJ2-1; as DNA is missing, the TRBD1 call by TCRdb cannot be tested. This CDR3 is built from 16 residues. Germline values: CDR1 SGHVS, CDR2 FQNEAQ. The CDR3 region is CASSLAAGGVYNEQFF. Supplemented by reference TRBV7-8 and TRBJ2-1, the full variable domain reads GAGVSQSPRYKVAKRGQDVALRCDPISGHVSLFWYQQALGQGPEFLTYFQNEAQLDKSGLPSDRFFAERPEGSVSTLKIQRTQQEDSAVYLCASSLAAGGVYNEQFFGPGTRLTVL.

The rearrangement uses TRBV29-1 and TRBJ2-2; checking the TCRdb D call of TRBD1 is not possible without DNA. From germline, CDR1 is SQVTM and CDR2 ANQGSEA. CDR3 size: 15 residues. CDR3 region: CSVGDRGTFTGELFF.

The V call is TRBV25-1, the J call TRBJ2-3; TCRdb reports TRBD1, a call that lacks DNA to check it against. Germline loops: CDR1 MGHDK, CDR2 SYGVNS. This CDR3 spans 18 amino acids. The CDR3 loop is CASSEGQGVPTPTDTQYF.

The chain uses TRBV4-2 and TRBJ2-7; the D call from TCRdb, TRBD1, cannot be confirmed without DNA. Germline loops: CDR1 LGHNA, CDR2 YNFKEQ. The CDR3 sequence is 16 residues long. The CDR3 region is CASSQEGGLSSYEQYF.

J is TRBJ1-2 and V is TRBV29-1; TCRdb calls TRBD1, which cannot be checked without DNA. The CDR3 extends over 14 amino acids. Germline CDR1 and CDR2: SQVTM and ANQGSEA. Here the CDR3 reads CSVEDPDRDYGYTF.

The chain carries TRBV6-5 and TRBJ2-5; TCRdb calls TRBD2, which cannot be checked without DNA. This CDR3 is built from 15 residues. Germline V gene lookup returns CDR1 MNHEY and CDR2 SVGAGI. Here the CDR3 reads CASSYGLGGGETQYF.

The chain has TRBV30 and TRBJ2-3. The CDR3 runs 13 residues. CDR1 is GTSNPN and CDR2 is SVGIG in the germline V gene (reference sequence). CDR3 residues: CAWSDGNTDTQYF.

The chain joins TRBV7-6 to TRBJ1-4. Germline CDR1 and CDR2: SGHVS and FNYEAQ. The CDR3 is 11 residues long. CDR3 residues: CASGSNEKLFF.

The chain uses TRBV7-2 and TRBJ1-4. This CDR3 region has 15 residues. Germline V gene data show CDR1 as SGHTA and CDR2 as FQGNSA. The CDR3 reads CASSLGSGYNEKLFF. The full variable domain, in which reference TRBV7-2 and TRBJ1-4 provide the parts outside the CDR3, is GAGVSQSPSNKVTEKGKDVELRCDPISGHTALYWYRQSLGQGLEFLIYFQGNSAPDKSGLPSDRFSAERTGGSVSTLTIQRTQQEDSAVYLCASSLGSGYNEKLFFGSGTQLSVL.

The V call is TRBV5-1, the J call TRBJ2-5; TCRdb selects TRBD1, and the lack of DNA leaves this call unchecked. CDR3 length: 18 amino acids. Germline V lookup: CDR1 SGHRS, CDR2 YFSETQ. CDR3 protein: CASSLALWGQGNKETQYF.

The CDR3 spells CASSLPPGQGAGNEQFF. This rearrangement joins TRBV7-9 to TRBJ2-1; the D call of TRBD1 rests on TCRdb alone, since no DNA is present to check it. Germline V gene data show CDR1 as SEHNR and CDR2 as FQNEAQ (reference sequence). The CDR3 covers 17 residues.

The CDR3 spells CASSSEGNGANVLTF. The rearrangement uses TRBV5-1 and TRBJ2-6; with no DNA, the TCRdb D assignment of TRBD2 cannot be verified. Germline lookup yields CDR1 SGHRS and CDR2 YFSETQ. CDR3 length: 15 amino acids.

The V call is TRBV5-1, the J call TRBJ2-5; TCRdb's D call of TRBD1 is untestable without DNA. The CDR3 sequence is 17 residues long. Germline assignment: CDR1 SGHRS and CDR2 YFSETQ. CDR3 loop: CASSLKGRGWNQETQYF.

J is TRBJ2-2 and V is TRBV18; TCRdb selects TRBD1, and the lack of DNA leaves this call unchecked. This CDR3 has 16 amino acids. The germline V gene encodes CDR1 KGHSH and CDR2 LQKENI. The CDR3 sequence: CASSPPSGLNTGELFF.

The chain has TRBV15 and TRBJ2-5; without DNA, the TCRdb call of TRBD1 cannot be checked. CDR3 length equals 15 residues. Germline lookup yields CDR1 LNHNV and CDR2 YYDKDF (reference sequence). CDR3 region: CATSPRGREKETQYF.

The chain couples TRBV20-1 to TRBJ2-1; TCRdb's D call of TRBD2 is untestable without DNA. This CDR3 has 18 amino acids. Germline V gives CDR1 DFQATT, CDR2 SNEGSKA (reference sequence). CDR3 protein: CSARGSGTSVSSYNEQFF.

The chain joins TRBV7-2 to TRBJ1-2; TCRdb designates TRBD1, a call that cannot be tested without DNA. This CDR3 is built from 15 residues. The germline V gene has CDR1 SGHTA and CDR2 FQGNSA. The CDR3 loop is CASSTVQGINHGYTF.

The rearrangement uses TRBV5-1 and TRBJ2-1; TCRdb's D call, TRBD1, is unchecked because there is no DNA. In germline, CDR1 is SGHRS, CDR2 YFSETQ. There are 16 residues in the CDR3. CDR3 in amino acids: CASSLDWDRRLNEQFF.

This chain connects TRBV28 to TRBJ2-1. There are 13 residues in the CDR3. CDR1 is MDHEN and CDR2 is SYDVKM in the germline V gene. The CDR3 loop is CASRQFSYNEQFF.

This rearrangement joins TRBV19 to TRBJ2-7; TCRdb designates TRBD1, a call that cannot be tested without DNA. Germline V gives CDR1 LNHDA, CDR2 SQIVND (reference sequence). This CDR3 contains 13 residues. CDR3 sequence: CASSRIGTREQYF.

The chain joins TRBV3-1 to TRBJ1-3; lacking DNA, the TRBD1 call made by TCRdb goes unchecked. Germline V lookup: CDR1 LGHDT, CDR2 YNNKEL (reference sequence). The CDR3 totals 14 residues. CDR3 amino acids: CASSEDRDGNTIYF.

V gene TRBV6-5 combines with J gene TRBJ2-3. CDR1 MNHEY and CDR2 SVGAGI come from the germline V gene. This CDR3 is 15 amino acids long. The CDR3 sequence is CASSYPQQSTDTQYF.

The chain employs TRBV29-1 and TRBJ2-5; there is no DNA to check the TCRdb D call of TRBD1. CDR1 is SQVTM and CDR2 is ANQGSEA in the germline V gene. The CDR3 contains 14 residues. CDR3 loop: CSADREVARETQYF.

V is TRBV5-8 and J is TRBJ2-3. In germline, CDR1 is SGHTS, CDR2 YDEGEE. The CDR3 has 17 residues. The CDR3 sequence is CASSLQLNRGLTDTQYF. The full variable domain, completed using reference TRBV5-8 and TRBJ2-3, is EAGVTQSPTHLIKTRGQQATLRCSPISGHTSVYWYQQALGLGLQFLLWYDEGEERNRGNFPPRFSGRQFPNYSSELNVNALELEDSALYLCASSLQLNRGLTDTQYFGPGTRLTVL.